The next 8 T cell receptor beta chains were all read from a single sample in a study of blood T cell repertoires in COVID-19. Here immunoSEQ multiplex PCR was the method, and the copy in TCRdb shows in-frame clones only, minus some. The table has 13,000 to 15,000 clones, roughly 86% seen once. Sequenced: peripheral blood. These receptors all come from a human donor in a cohort sampled during active COVID-19.

The chain couples TRBV6-5 to TRBJ2-5; 8 bases fit TRBD2. The J segment lost 5 bases and the V segment lost 6 bases, leaving 8 bases of the junction unmatched. Germline assignment: CDR1 MNHEY and CDR2 SVGAGI. CDR3 length: 14 amino acids. The CDR3 DNA reads as TGTGCCAGCAGCCGAAAAAGCGGGAGTGAGACCCAGTACTTC. This encodes CASSRKSGSETQYF.

J is TRBJ2-2 and V is TRBV2; TRBD1 agrees at 7 bases. The CDR3 covers 14 residues. Losses at the gene ends were 4 bases for V and 5 bases for J; bases not matched to a gene: 4. Germline V gene data show CDR1 as SNHLY and CDR2 as FYNNEI. DNA for the CDR3: TGTGCCAGCAGTGGACAGGGTAGGACCGGGGAGCTGTTTTTT. Translating gives CASSGQGRTGELFF.

The CDR3: CASSQATGSETQYF. DNA of the CDR3: TGTGCCAGCAGCCAAGCGACAGGGTCGGAGACCCAGTACTTC. V and J are TRBV3-1 (or the pseudogene TRBV3-2) and TRBJ2-5, with TRBD1 identical over 7 bases. CDR3 length: 14 residues. Trimming at V came to 1 base and at J to 5 bases, leaving 4 bases not matched to a gene. Germline lookup yields CDR1 LGHDT and CDR2 YNNKEL (reference sequence).

The genes are TRBV14 and TRBJ2-1; 11 bases line up with TRBD2. V was pared by 4 bases and J by 2 bases, with 10 bases of the junction left unmatched. The CDR3 is 18 amino acids. Germline loops: CDR1 SGHDN, CDR2 FVKESK. The CDR3 sequence: CASSPDSSGRPPYNEQFF. Written as DNA, the CDR3 is TGTGCCAGCAGCCCAGATTCTAGCGGGAGGCCTCCCTACAATGAGCAGTTCTTC.

The J gene is TRBJ1-6, the V gene TRBV27; D remains ambiguous. Germline CDR1 and CDR2: MNHEY and SMNVEV (reference sequence). The ends were cut back, 8 bases at V and 0 bases at J, with 14 bases in the middle. The CDR3 extends over 16 amino acids. CDR3 DNA sequence: TGTGCCAGCGCGTCCCCCTCAAGCTCCTATAATTCACCCCTCCACTTT. Its protein product is CASASPSSSYNSPLHF.

This clone appeared once. The rearrangement joins TRBV6-5 to TRBJ1-4, with 7 positions matching TRBD1. The germline gives CDR1 MNHEY, CDR2 SVGAGI. After removal of 6 bases from V and 8 bases from J, the junction contained 12 bases not matched to a gene. CDR3 size: 15 residues. CDR3 DNA: TGTGCCAGCAGCTCTGACAGGGTTGGAATAGAAAAACTGTTTTTT. Protein product: CASSSDRVGIEKLFF.

The chain joins TRBV30 to TRBJ2-7; possible D gene TRBD2, 5 bases. The CDR3 consists of 14 residues. From germline, CDR1 is GTSNPN and CDR2 SVGIG (reference sequence). V shed 8 bases and J shed 6 bases, with 23 bases lying between them. CDR3: CALWNLGSAGEQYF. CDR3 nucleotides: TGTGCCCTTTGGAATCTCGGCTCGGCGGGCGAGCAGTACTTC.

The chain is built from TRBV30 and TRBJ2-2, with 8 nucleotides matching TRBD1. The CDR3 loop spans 15 amino acids. The V segment lost 4 bases and the J segment 4 bases; nucleotides outside the gene matches: 8. Germline V CDR1 and CDR2: GTSNPN, SVGIG (reference sequence). The CDR3 here is CAWTRQGFSTGELFF. The DNA of the CDR3 is TGTGCCTGGACCCGACAGGGGTTTTCCACCGGGGAGCTGTTTTTT.